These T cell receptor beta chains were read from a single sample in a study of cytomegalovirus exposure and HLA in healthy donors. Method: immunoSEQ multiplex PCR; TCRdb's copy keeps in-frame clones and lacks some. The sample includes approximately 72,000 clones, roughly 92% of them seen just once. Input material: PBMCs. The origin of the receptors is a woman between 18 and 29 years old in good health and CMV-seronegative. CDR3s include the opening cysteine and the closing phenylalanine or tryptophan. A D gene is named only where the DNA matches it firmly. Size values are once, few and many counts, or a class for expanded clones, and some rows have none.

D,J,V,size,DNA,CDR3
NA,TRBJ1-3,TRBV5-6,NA,TGTGCCAGCAGCCAGCAGGTCTCTGGAAACACCATATATTTT,CASSQQVSGNTIYF
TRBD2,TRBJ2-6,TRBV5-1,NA,TGCGCCAGCAGCCTTGTTGCGGGGGCTGGGGCCAACGTCCTGACTTTC,CASSLVAGAGANVLTF
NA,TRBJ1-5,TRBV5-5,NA,TGTGCCAGCAGCTTACGGGGCAATCAGCCCCAGCATTTT,CASSLRGNQPQHF
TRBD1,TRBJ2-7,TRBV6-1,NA,TGTGCCAGCAGTGAAAGTCGACAGGGCTACGAGCAGTACTTC,CASSESRQGYEQYF
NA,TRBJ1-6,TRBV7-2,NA,TGTGCCAGCAGCTCGAGCTCCTATAATTCACCCCTCCACTTT,CASSSSSYNSPLHF
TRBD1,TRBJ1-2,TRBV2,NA,TGTGCCAGCAGCCCTACCGGGACAGGGAGCCCAAGGGGAGGCTACACCTTC,CASSPTGTGSPRGGYTF
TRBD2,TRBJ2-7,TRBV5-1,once,TGCGCCAGCAGGCCAGCGGGGGGTCCCCTCGAGCAGTACTTC,CASRPAGGPLEQYF
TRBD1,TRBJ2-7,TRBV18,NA,TGTGCCAGCTCCGGACAGGGGGCGGGCGAGCAGTACTTC,CASSGQGAGEQYF
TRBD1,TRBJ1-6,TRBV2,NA,TGTGCCAGCAGCGGGACAGGTTATAATTCACCCCTCCACTTT,CASSGTGYNSPLHF
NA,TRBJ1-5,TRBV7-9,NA,TGTGCCAGCAGTCCCCTAGGCGGTGTTAGCAATCAGCCCCAGCATTTT,CASSPLGGVSNQPQHF
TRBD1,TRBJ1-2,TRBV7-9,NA,TGTGCCAGCAGCCCAGGGGGGAGCCTCAGGAGGCTTGGCTACACCTTC,CASSPGGSLRRLGYTF
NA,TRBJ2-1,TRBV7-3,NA,TGTGCCAGCAGCGTGACTATCGACTACTACAATGAGCAGTTCTTC,CASSVTIDYYNEQFF
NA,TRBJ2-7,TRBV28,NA,TGTGCCAGCAGTTTAAGAGGAGTCCCCGGGTCCTACGAGCAGTACTTC,CASSLRGVPGSYEQYF
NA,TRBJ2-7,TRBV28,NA,TGTGCCAGCAGTTTCCCCATAATGAGCTCGGTGCCCTCCTACGAGCAGTACTTC,CASSFPIMSSVPSYEQYF
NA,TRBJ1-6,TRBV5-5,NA,TGTGCCAGCAGCCGGGAGCTCCTATCCTCCTATAATTCACCCCTCCACTTT,CASSRELLSSYNSPLHF
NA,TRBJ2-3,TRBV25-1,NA,TGTGCCAGCAGTGACCCCAACGGCAGGGCGTCTTCAGATACGCAGTATTTT,CASSDPNGRASSDTQYF
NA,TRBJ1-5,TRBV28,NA,TGTGCCAGCAGCGCCGGGGTCCCATCCCAGCATTTT,CASSAGVPSQHF
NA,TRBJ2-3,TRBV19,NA,TGTGCCAGTAGTCCCCGTCCAGGGAGCACAGATACGCAGTATTTT,CASSPRPGSTDTQYF
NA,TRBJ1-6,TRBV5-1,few,TGCGCCAGCAGCTTGGGATACAGGAGCTCCTATAATTCACCCCTCCACTTT,CASSLGYRSSYNSPLHF
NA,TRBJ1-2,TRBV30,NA,TGTGCCTGGAGTGTTGCGGCCTTTGGCTACACCTTC,CAWSVAAFGYTF
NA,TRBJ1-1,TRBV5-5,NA,TGTGCCAGCAGCTTGAGAAGCGGAAACACTGAAGCTTTCTTT,CASSLRSGNTEAFF
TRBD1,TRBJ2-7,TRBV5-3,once,TGTGCCAGAAGCCGACAGGGAACGTACGAGCAGTACTTC,CARSRQGTYEQYF
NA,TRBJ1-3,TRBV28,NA,TGTGCCAGCAGTTTTCTAAGGGGCAGGCTATTAAACACCATATATTTT,CASSFLRGRLLNTIYF
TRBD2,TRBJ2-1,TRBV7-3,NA,TGTGCCAGCAGCAACCTAGCGGGGACCTACAATGAGCAGTTCTTC,CASSNLAGTYNEQFF
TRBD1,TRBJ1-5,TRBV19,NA,TGTGCCAGTCAACACAGGGGACAGGTTCAGCCCCAGCATTTT,CASQHRGQVQPQHF
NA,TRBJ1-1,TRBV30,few,TGTGCCTGGAGTTTAACAGGGAAGGTCACTGAAGCTTTCTTT,CAWSLTGKVTEAFF
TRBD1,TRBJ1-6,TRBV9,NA,TGTGCCAGCAGCACCCCGGGACAGGGGATTTCACCCCTCCACTTT,CASSTPGQGISPLHF
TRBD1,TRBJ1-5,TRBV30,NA,TGTGCCTGGACTAAGGACAGGTATAGCAATCAGCCCCAGCATTTT,CAWTKDRYSNQPQHF
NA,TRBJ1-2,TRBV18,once,TGTGCCAGCTCACCACGCGGGCCTACTAACTATGGCTACACCTTC,CASSPRGPTNYGYTF
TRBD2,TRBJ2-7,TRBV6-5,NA,TGTGCCAGCAGTTACAAGCCAGCGGGGATCTACGAGCAGTACTTC,CASSYKPAGIYEQYF
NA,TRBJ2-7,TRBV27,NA,TGTGCCAGCACCTATGTCGACAGACCCTCCAACGAGCAGTACTTC,CASTYVDRPSNEQYF
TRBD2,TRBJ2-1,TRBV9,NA,TGTGCCAGCAGCTCCGGACTAGCGGCTTCGCGTGAGCAGTTCTTC,CASSSGLAASREQFF
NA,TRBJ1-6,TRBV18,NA,TGTGCCAGCTCACTCAACGGGGGTTCACCCCTCCACTTT,CASSLNGGSPLHF
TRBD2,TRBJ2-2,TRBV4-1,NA,TGCGCCAGCAGCCAAGATATAACTAGCGGGGGAGTAGCCGGGGAGCTGTTTTTT,CASSQDITSGGVAGELFF
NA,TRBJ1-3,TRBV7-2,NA,TGTGCCAGCAGCTTAGTGGGCAGTGTATTCTCTGGAAACACCATATATTTT,CASSLVGSVFSGNTIYF
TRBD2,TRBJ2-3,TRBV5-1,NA,TGCGCCAGCAACCACGGGACTAACACAGATACGCAGTATTTT,CASNHGTNTDTQYF
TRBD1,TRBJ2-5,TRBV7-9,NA,TGTGCCAGCAGCTTGCAGGGGGCGAGGGAGACCCAGTACTTC,CASSLQGARETQYF